Reported below is one T cell receptor (beta chain). Its antigen remains undetermined. No base quality information exists; no much larger clone differs at one position. The library came from PCR. These reads were obtained on an Illumina HiSeq 2500. Molecular barcoding was employed in the preparation of TCR libraries, with unique molecular identifiers being used to normalize TCRbeta repertoire quantification. TCRdb redid the processing of the public reads, applying fastp at Q25 and MiXCR, and retained in-frame beta chains. Entries are consolidated by CDR3 protein sequence, retaining the most common genes and DNA. The sample includes almost 400,000 distinct CDR3 sequences, with just over 20% observed a single time. Jointly, the top ten make up approximately 3.9% of the sample. This entry belongs to a study of T-cell reconstitution after alpha-beta-depleted transplantation in children (dated by TCRdb to the mid-2010s). For the wider study: The study quantitatively tracked T-cell immune reconstitution after TCRalphabeta/CD19-depleted allogeneic hematopoietic cell transplantation in children using TCR repertoire profiling.

The CDR3 holds 16 amino acids from the cysteine to the phenylalanine. Only CDR3 DNA is held: 48 bases, read in frame from base 1. Ends trimmed: V by 3 bases, J by 3 bases; bases unmatched to a gene: 5. The sequencing used PBMCs from the stem cell graft donor, collected from the stem cell graft. The receptor's source is a human donor who donated a stem cell graft to a child with acute myeloid leukemia. Here the chain combines TRBV12-3 or TRBV12-4 and TRBJ2-2; 9 junctional bases match TRBD2. The CDR3 region has the sequence CASSFPRGRDTGELFF. The DNA sequence is given as TGTGCCAGCAGTTTTCCTCGCGGGAGGGACACCGGGGAGCTGTTTTTT.